The 2 T cell receptor beta chains given below trace back to one sample, sequenced in a study of shared clonotypes between healthy human individuals. It was CD45RO-negative cells, positively selected for CCR7, that made up naive CD8 cells, with terminally differentiated effector memory CD45RA+ cells excluded. Method: immunoSEQ multiplex PCR; TCRdb's copy keeps in-frame clones and lacks some. The table records 1.5 million to 2.5 million clones, about 95% of them present only once. Sequenced: naive CD8+ T cells sorted from blood. These receptors were obtained from a man aged 18 to 30 in good health.

This rearrangement joins TRBV9 to TRBJ2-1; the D gene is possibly TRBD2 (6 bases). In germline, CDR1 is SGDLS, CDR2 YYNGEE. The CDR3 length is 15 residues. Deletions cut 3 bases from V and 4 bases from J, with 14 bases between. CDR3 nucleotides: TGTGCCAGCAGCGCTCGGGCGGAGGGTTACAATGAGCAGTTCTTC. As protein: CASSARAEGYNEQFF.

The rearrangement joins TRBV27 to TRBJ2-2; D is possibly TRBD1 or TRBD2 (5 bases each). Germline V gene sequence: CDR1 MNHEY, CDR2 SMNVEV (reference sequence). The CDR3 has 17 residues. V was cut by 1 base and J by 0 bases, with 12 bases left in between. This CDR3 is CASSLYGDPSNTGELFF. The DNA of the CDR3 is TGTGCCAGCAGTTTATATGGGGACCCCTCGAACACCGGGGAGCTGTTTTTT.